The 21 T cell receptor beta chains listed next were all sequenced from one sample in a study of blood T cells in healthy people across ages. Combining a sample-barcoded 5' primer with a J-beta primer mix, a second PCR ran for about 6 to 11 cycles. TCRdb analysed the 5' RACE reads with MiXCR anew, one entry per CDR3 protein. Here the sample spans about 1,500,000 distinct CDR3 sequences, roughly 40% being singletons. The sequenced sample was blood. Receptors originate from a woman between 18 and 29 years old in good health.

The chain is built from TRBV10-3 and TRBJ2-1; possible D gene TRBD1, 5 bases. The CDR3 totals 11 residues. V was cut by 6 bases and J by 7 bases, with 7 bases left in between. Germline CDR1 is ENHRY and CDR2 is SYGVKD. The CDR3 nucleotides are TGTGCCATCAGCAGGGAAAATGAGCAGTTCTTC. As protein: CAISRENEQFF.

This chain connects TRBV6-2 or TRBV6-3 to TRBJ1-6, with no clear D. The CDR3 is made up of 15 amino acids. The germline V gene encodes CDR1 MNHEY and CDR2 SVGEGT. V dropped 1 base and J dropped 7 bases, with 11 bases sitting between them. This CDR3 is CASSYLGPTNSPLHF. The CDR3 coding sequence is TGTGCCAGCAGTTACTTGGGCCCGACGAATTCACCCCTCCACTTT.

The chain couples TRBV25-1 to TRBJ2-1, with a possible D match to TRBD1 (6 bases). Germline V gene sequence: CDR1 MGHDK, CDR2 SYGVNS. Between the trimmed V and J ends, which lost 6 bases and 3 bases, there was a span of 18 bases. This CDR3 has 16 amino acids. CDR3 in amino acids: CASRKGHPEDYNEQFF. The CDR3 region has the DNA TGTGCCAGCAGGAAGGGACATCCGGAAGACTACAATGAGCAGTTCTTC.

The V gene is TRBV3-1, the J gene TRBJ2-4; D ambiguous. The last part of the DNA fits TRBJ2-7 better; the J call may be wrong. This CDR3 is built from 11 residues. The germline V gene has CDR1 LGHDT and CDR2 YNNKEL (reference sequence). The CDR3 region has the DNA TGTGCCAGCGGCGTGTCCCACGAGCAGTACTTC. Amino acid sequence: CASGVSHEQYF.

The V and J genes are TRBV10-3 and TRBJ1-2; 7 bases are shared with TRBD1. The CDR3 consists of 15 residues. Germline-derived CDR1 and CDR2 are ENHRY and SYGVKD. Trimming cost V 10 bases and J 4 bases; bases outside gene matches: 15. CDR3 loop: CASNPTPGQVYGYTF. CDR3 bases: TGTGCCAGTAACCCTACTCCTGGACAGGTCTATGGCTACACCTTC.

CDR3 protein: CASTPGTAISYEQYF. The CDR3 nucleotides are TGTGCCAGCACCCCTGGGACAGCTATTTCCTACGAGCAGTACTTC. The chain links TRBV6-5 to TRBJ2-7; 7 nucleotides agree with TRBD1. Trimming took 7 bases from V and 1 from J; bases not matched to a gene: 10. The germline V gene encodes CDR1 MNHEY and CDR2 SVGAGI. The length of the CDR3 is 15 residues.

This chain connects TRBV2 to TRBJ2-2; TRBD1 agrees at 7 bases. The trim removed 4 bases at V and 5 bases at J, leaving 4 bases unmatched. The CDR3 is made up of 14 amino acids. CDR1 and CDR2 (germline): SNHLY, FYNNEI. The CDR3 coding sequence is TGTGCCAGCAGTGGGGACAGCATAACCGGGGAGCTGTTTTTT. It codes for CASSGDSITGELFF.

This clonotype occurred once. The genes are TRBV13 and TRBJ2-7; TRBD2 matches 11 bases. The germline V gene has CDR1 PRHDT and CDR2 FYEKMQ (reference sequence). V lost 4 bases and J lost 2; bases outside the gene matches: 16. The CDR3 sequence is 19 residues long. CDR3 protein: CASSSPPQTSGDSTYEQYF. DNA of the CDR3: TGTGCCAGCAGCTCCCCTCCCCAGACTAGCGGGGACTCAACCTACGAGCAGTACTTC.

The V gene is TRBV20-1, the J gene TRBJ2-1; TRBD2 matches at 13 bases. V shed 6 bases, J shed 5 bases, and the junction held 7 bases outside the gene matches. The CDR3 runs to 15 residues. Germline CDR1 is DFQATT and CDR2 is SNEGSKA (reference sequence). The CDR3 loop reads CSAPGLAGVNNEQFF. The DNA for the CDR3 is TGCAGTGCCCCCGGACTAGCGGGAGTAAACAATGAGCAGTTCTTC.

The V gene is TRBV11-2, the J gene TRBJ1-1; the match to TRBD1 covers 8 bases. Trimming removed 5 bases from V and 0 bases from J; junction bases left unmatched: 8. Germline CDR1 reads SGHAT; CDR2 reads FQNNGV. The CDR3 has 16 residues. The CDR3 sequence is CASSTIRTGMNTEAFF. The CDR3 DNA is TGTGCCAGCAGCACAATTCGGACAGGGATGAACACTGAAGCTTTCTTT.

In this sample, this clonotype turned up a few times. CDR3 loop: CASSDREPDTQYF. CDR3 sequence (DNA): TGTGCCAGCAGTGATCGGGAACCAGATACGCAGTATTTT. The chain uses TRBV6-1 and TRBJ2-3, with D perhaps matching TRBD2 (5 bases). V shed 3 bases and J shed 4 bases, with 8 bases lying between them. The CDR3 length is 13 residues. Germline V gives CDR1 MNHNS, CDR2 SASEGT.

V and J are TRBV12-3 or TRBV12-4 and TRBJ2-7, with 8 positions matching TRBD2. The CDR3 spans 15 residues. V was pared by 3 bases and J by 4 bases, with 8 bases of the junction left unmatched. The CDR3 sequence: CASSFRPSGGYEQYF. As DNA, the CDR3 is TGTGCCAGCAGTTTCCGGCCGAGCGGGGGTTACGAGCAGTACTTC.

V gene TRBV28 combines with J gene TRBJ2-1, with 7 bases matching TRBD1. This CDR3 has 15 amino acids. Per germline, CDR1 MDHEN and CDR2 SYDVKM. V was pared by 3 bases and J by 4 bases, with 6 bases of the junction left unmatched. CDR3 sequence: CASSFTGVIYNEQFF. DNA for the CDR3: TGTGCCAGCAGTTTCACAGGGGTCATTTACAATGAGCAGTTCTTC. The full variable domain, with the rest looked up from reference TRBV28 and TRBJ2-1, is DVKVTQSSRYLVKRTGEKVFLECVQDMDHENMFWYRQDPGLGLRLIYFSYDVKMKEKGDIPEGYSVSREKKERFSLILESASTNQTSMYLCASSFTGVIYNEQFFGPGTRLTVL.

The chain combines TRBV24-1 with TRBJ1-2; D is ambiguous. The CDR3 covers 12 residues. The germline V gene encodes CDR1 KGHDR and CDR2 SFDVKD. Between the trimmed V and J ends, which lost 5 bases and 2 bases, there was a span of 5 bases. The DNA of the CDR3 is TGTGCCACCAGTGCGGGGAACTATGGCTACACCTTC. Its protein is CATSAGNYGYTF.

This sequence joins TRBV10-2 and TRBJ1-6, with D possibly matching TRBD1 (5 bases). The germline V and J ends were trimmed by 3 bases and 7 bases, with 19 bases remaining between them. CDR3 length: 17 residues. Germline CDR1 and CDR2: WSHSY and SAAADI. The CDR3 sequence is CASSEVASGTVNSPLHF. The DNA for the CDR3 is TGCGCCAGCAGTGAAGTCGCGTCGGGGACTGTGAATTCACCCCTCCACTTT.

This clonotype was counted many times. V is TRBV7-6 and J is TRBJ2-1; TRBD2 matches at 11 bases. Germline lookup yields CDR1 SGHVS and CDR2 FNYEAQ. CDR3 length: 14 residues. J was trimmed by 7 bases and V by 4 bases; bases with no gene match: 3. CDR3 nucleotides: TGTGCCAGCAGCTCCGGGACTAGCGGAAATGAGCAGTTCTTC. It translates to CASSSGTSGNEQFF.

This clonotype has more than one count but fewer than ten. The chain employs TRBV7-2 and TRBJ2-7; 10 bases map to TRBD1. From germline, CDR1 is SGHTA and CDR2 FQGNSA. Trimming removed 4 bases from V and 2 bases from J; junction bases left unmatched: 5. The CDR3 is made up of 15 amino acids. The CDR3 region is CASSWTGGMAYEQYF. CDR3 DNA sequence: TGTGCCAGCAGCTGGACAGGGGGGATGGCCTACGAGCAGTACTTC. Full variable domain (rest looked up from reference TRBV7-2 and TRBJ2-7): GAGVSQSPSNKVTEKGKDVELRCDPISGHTALYWYRQSLGQGLEFLIYFQGNSAPDKSGLPSDRFSAERTGGSVSTLTIQRTQQEDSAVYLCASSWTGGMAYEQYFGPGTRLTVT.

The rearrangement uses TRBV15 and TRBJ1-4; D might be TRBD1 (5 bases). The CDR3 runs to 19 residues. Trimming cost V 1 base and J 0 bases, with 18 bases left between them. Germline CDR1 and CDR2: LNHNV and YYDKDF (reference sequence). The CDR3 loop is CATSRGAGITPATNEKLFF. The CDR3 DNA is TGTGCCACCAGCAGAGGGGCAGGGATAACCCCGGCAACTAATGAAAAACTGTTTTTT.

The table lists this clonotype with a few counts. The V gene is TRBV5-1, the J gene TRBJ1-1, with unresolved D. The CDR3 consists of 13 residues. Trimming cost V 0 bases and J 6 bases, with 9 bases left between them. Germline-derived CDR1 and CDR2 are SGHRS and YFSETQ. The CDR3 DNA sequence: TGCGCCAGCAGCTTGGTTTACGGTTCTGAAGCTTTCTTT. Translated, it gives CASSLVYGSEAFF.

The chain couples TRBV7-8 to TRBJ2-3, with TRBD2 matching over 9 bases. Germline assignment: CDR1 SGHVS and CDR2 FQNEAQ. This CDR3 has 17 residues. V trimming: 0 bases; J trimming: 0 bases; junction bases outside the gene matches: 4. CDR3 protein: CASSLATSGLSTDTQYF. Here the CDR3 DNA reads TGTGCCAGCAGCTTAGCAACTAGCGGGCTCAGCACAGATACGCAGTATTTT.

V gene TRBV20-1 combines with J gene TRBJ2-1, with no clear D. The germline CDR1 and CDR2 sequences are DFQATT and SNEGSKA (reference sequence). V lost 3 bases and J lost 8, with 14 bases in between. The CDR3 totals 13 residues. The CDR3 coding sequence is TGCAGTGCTAGGCGCCCACTTGTGGATGAGCAGTTCTTC. Encoded protein: CSARRPLVDEQFF.